What follows is one T cell receptor beta chain and its context. The antigen remains unidentified. The data were taken from a study of cytomegalovirus exposure and HLA in healthy donors. The V end lost 3 bases, the J end lost 3 bases, and 6 bases lay between the germline ends. Per germline, CDR1 LNHNV and CDR2 YYDKDF (reference sequence). This CDR3 spans 12 amino acids. 13 Jbeta primers and 60 Vbeta primers were used for the PCR. Assay used: immunoSEQ multiplex PCR; TCRdb lists only in-frame clones, some missing. Of about 130,000 clones in the sample, about 80% were seen once. Findings and limits, study-wide: An observed cluster of highly shared sequence variants was recorded as a likely sequencing artifact. More clonal expansion characterized HLA-associated TCR beta chains than equally common others in a later analysis.

The chain couples TRBV15 to TRBJ2-7, with a weak D call TRBD2 (5 bases). The clonotype originates from a woman aged 50 to 65 in good health and CMV-seronegative. The sample was PBMCs. The CDR3 loop is CATSSGSYEQYF. CDR3 DNA sequence: TGTGCCACCAGCAGTGGGAGCTACGAGCAGTACTTC.